These 21 T cell receptor beta chains came from one sample sequenced in a study of immune evolution from preneoplasia to lung adenocarcinoma. Clones were read by immunoSEQ multiplex PCR, and TCRdb kept only the in-frame ones, dropping some. The data contain a few thousand clones, roughly 79% of them seen just once; the ten biggest clones take up less than 9.5%. The sample comprised FFPE minimally invasive lung adenocarcinoma tissue. The receptors derive from a person aged 70 to 80 with lung adenocarcinoma.

V is TRBV7-9 and J is TRBJ2-7, with D tentatively TRBD1 (6 bases). Trimming left V 0 bases short and J 2 bases short, with 11 bases between. This CDR3 is built from 15 residues. Germline V CDR1 and CDR2: SEHNR, FQNEAQ (reference sequence). CDR3 residues: CASSLAQQGPYEQYF. The CDR3 region has the DNA TGTGCCAGCAGCTTAGCTCAACAGGGCCCCTACGAGCAGTACTTC.

The V call is TRBV19, the J call TRBJ1-4; a possible D gene is TRBD1 (5 bases). Trimming took off 2 bases at V and 3 bases at J, with 10 bases between the two ends. Germline V lookup: CDR1 LNHDA, CDR2 SQIVND (reference sequence). This CDR3 spans 15 amino acids. The CDR3 reads CASSIIGAANEKLFF. The CDR3 DNA is TGTGCCAGTAGTATAATCGGGGCGGCTAATGAAAAACTGTTTTTT. Drawing the rest from reference TRBV19 and TRBJ1-4, the complete variable domain is DGGITQSPKYLFRKEGQNVTLSCEQNLNHDAMYWYRQDPGQGLRLIYYSQIVNDFQKGDIAEGYSVSREKKESFPLTVTSAQKNPTAFYLCASSIIGAANEKLFFGSGTQLSVL.

The V call is TRBV5-1, the J call TRBJ1-2; 10 nucleotides agree with TRBD1. CDR3 size: 17 residues. The ends lost 4 bases at V and 4 bases at J; junction bases unmatched: 13. The germline V gene encodes CDR1 SGHRS and CDR2 YFSETQ. The chain's CDR3 is CASSTGTGVSAFYGYTF. The CDR3 DNA reads as TGCGCCAGCAGCACCGGGACAGGGGTGTCAGCGTTCTATGGCTACACCTTC. The full variable domain, its missing parts supplied by reference TRBV5-1 and TRBJ1-2, is KAGVTQTPRYLIKTRGQQVTLSCSPISGHRSVSWYQQTPGQGLQFLFEYFSETQRNKGNFPGRFSGRQFSNSRSEMNVSTLELGDSALYLCASSTGTGVSAFYGYTFGSGTRLTVV.

This rearrangement joins TRBV9 to TRBJ2-5, with D possibly matching TRBD2 (6 bases). The V end was cut by 4 bases, the J end by 2 bases, with 15 bases between. This CDR3 contains 15 residues. CDR1 is SGDLS and CDR2 is YYNGEE in the germline V gene. CDR3 sequence (DNA): TGTGCCAGCAGCACTGGAGGGCGGAGGCAAGAGACCCAGTACTTC. This gives the protein CASSTGGRRQETQYF.

This chain links TRBV5-1 with TRBJ1-3; no reliable D call. CDR3 length: 14 residues. Germline lookup yields CDR1 SGHRS and CDR2 YFSETQ. The V and J ends lost 5 bases and 0 bases respectively, with 9 bases between them. The CDR3 region has the DNA TGCGCCAGCAGTAGGACGAGCTCTGGAAACACCATATATTTT. Amino acids: CASSRTSSGNTIYF.

The chain links TRBV30 to TRBJ2-5, with D perhaps TRBD1 or TRBD2 (5 bases each). V was pared by 3 bases and J by 5 bases, with 13 bases between. CDR3 length equals 13 residues. From germline, CDR1 is GTSNPN and CDR2 SVGIG (reference sequence). CDR3 region: CAWSPSGTETQYF. CDR3 nucleotides: TGTGCCTGGAGCCCTTCGGGGACGGAGACCCAGTACTTC. The full variable domain, its missing parts supplied by reference TRBV30 and TRBJ2-5, is SQTIHQWPATLVQPVGSPLSLECTVEGTSNPNLYWYRQAAGRGLQLLFYSVGIGQISSEVPQNLSASRPQDRQFILSSKKLLLSDSGFYLCAWSPSGTETQYFGPGTRLLVL.

The chain combines TRBV19 with TRBJ1-6; the D is unclear. V shed 10 bases and J shed 8 bases, with 21 bases lying between them. From germline, CDR1 is LNHDA and CDR2 SQIVND (reference sequence). The CDR3 extends over 15 amino acids. CDR3 amino acids: CATSWEATIHSPLHF. The DNA for the CDR3 is TGTGCCACCTCCTGGGAGGCCACAATACATTCACCCCTCCACTTT.

The chain uses TRBV9 and TRBJ1-2; D gene ambiguous. CDR3 length equals 16 residues. V was clipped by 4 bases and J by 0 bases, with 16 bases between them. CDR1 is SGDLS, CDR2 YYNGEE, per germline. CDR3 region: CASSSHIQPSNYGYTF. The CDR3 nucleotides are TGTGCCAGCAGCTCCCACATACAGCCTTCTAACTATGGCTACACCTTC.

The genes are TRBV7-9 and TRBJ1-5; TRBD1 might be the D (5 bases). V lost 2 bases and J lost 4, with 9 bases in between. Per the germline V gene, CDR1 is SEHNR and CDR2 is FQNEAQ (reference sequence). The CDR3 runs 14 residues. The CDR3 sequence is CASSLSGNNQPQHF. The CDR3 DNA sequence: TGTGCCAGCAGCTTATCAGGGAATAATCAGCCCCAGCATTTT.

Note on this clone: The germline gene is not matched at one end of the junction; a read error may be the cause. The V gene is TRBV28, the J gene TRBJ2-7, with 11 bases that match TRBD1. CDR3 length: 16 residues. Germline CDR1 reads MDHEN; CDR2 reads SYDVKM. The CDR3 DNA reads as TGTGCCAGCAATTTAAACACCGGGACAGGGGGAGACGAGCAGTACTTC. The encoded protein is CASNLNTGTGGDEQYF.

V and J are TRBV21-1 and TRBJ2-7; TRBD2, the table's D call, lacks a check against the DNA. TRBV21-1 has pseudogene status. The CDR3 loop spans 13 amino acids. The CDR3 sequence is CASTQRGTYEQYF. Written as DNA, the CDR3 is TGTGCCAGCACCCAACGAGGCACCTACGAGCAGTACTTC.

This chain links TRBV7-9 with TRBJ1-4, with D maybe TRBD1 (5 bases). Germline-derived CDR1 and CDR2 are SEHNR and FQNEAQ (reference sequence). The CDR3 sequence is 14 residues long. V shed 4 bases and J shed 5 bases, with 11 bases lying between them. Written as DNA, the CDR3 is TGTGCCAGCAGCTCCGGGACTAAGAATGAAAAACTGTTTTTT. Translation gives CASSSGTKNEKLFF.

With regard to this clone: The germline gene is not matched at one end of the junction; a read error may be the cause. V gene TRBV7-9 combines with J gene TRBJ2-7, with 11 bases that match TRBD2. CDR3 length: 15 residues. CDR1 and CDR2 (germline): SEHNR, FQNEAQ (reference sequence). The CDR3 DNA sequence: TGTGCCAGCAGCCTAGCGGGGGGATCTACCTACGAGCAGTACTTC. Amino acids: CASSLAGGSTYEQYF.

This chain uses TRBV2 with TRBJ2-5, with TRBD1 as a possible D gene (5 bases). The CDR3 totals 15 residues. Germline loops: CDR1 SNHLY, CDR2 FYNNEI. The V and J ends lost 2 bases and 5 bases respectively, with 15 bases between them. CDR3 amino acids: CASSEQDIGAETQYF. The CDR3 DNA follows: TGTGCCAGCAGTGAACAGGACATAGGGGCTGAGACCCAGTACTTC.

CDR3 sequence: CASSFSGLVFF. The DNA for the CDR3 is TGTGCCAGCAGCTTTTCCGGACTGGTTTTCTTT. The V gene is TRBV7-9, the J gene TRBJ1-1; no reliable D call. The CDR3 has 11 residues. Germline CDR1 is SEHNR and CDR2 is FQNEAQ (reference sequence). V shed 3 bases and J shed 13 bases, with 12 bases lying between them.

V and J are TRBV20-1 and TRBJ2-7; the D is unclear. The CDR3 totals 11 residues. V shed 2 bases and J shed 5 bases, with 7 bases lying between them. The germline CDR1 and CDR2 sequences are DFQATT and SNEGSKA (reference sequence). CDR3: CSARSDHEQYF. Written as DNA, the CDR3 is TGCAGTGCTAGAAGTGATCACGAGCAGTACTTC.

V and J are TRBV5-4 and TRBJ1-1, with D hard to call. V was clipped by 0 bases and J by 2 bases, with 11 bases between them. The CDR3 is 15 amino acids. Germline CDR1 and CDR2: SGHNT and YYREEE (reference sequence). CDR3 protein: CASSLAGGLNTEAFF. The CDR3 nucleotides read TGTGCCAGCAGCTTGGCTGGAGGCCTTAACACTGAAGCTTTCTTT.

The chain uses TRBV4-3 and TRBJ2-7, with D unclear. The V and J ends lost 5 bases and 7 bases respectively, with 18 bases between them. The CDR3 has 14 amino acids. Looked up from germline, CDR1 is LGHNA and CDR2 is YSLEER. This CDR3 reads CASSGSATSEEQYF. CDR3 bases: TGCGCCAGCAGCGGTTCAGCCACCTCGGAAGAGCAGTACTTC.

This chain uses TRBV6-1 with TRBJ1-2; a weak D match, TRBD1 (5 bases). The germline V gene has CDR1 MNHNS and CDR2 SASEGT. With 8 bases removed from V and 2 bases from J, the gap between germline ends came to 15 bases. The CDR3 has 14 amino acids. CDR3 sequence: CASVVSGGNYGYTF. CDR3 nucleotide sequence: TGTGCCAGCGTTGTGTCTGGGGGAAACTATGGCTACACCTTC.

This clone ranks as large. The V call is TRBV6-5, the J call TRBJ2-1, with D possibly being TRBD2 (6 bases). The V end lost 5 bases, the J end lost 3 bases, and 14 bases lay between the germline ends. Germline values: CDR1 MNHEY, CDR2 SVGAGI. This CDR3 has 15 amino acids. The CDR3 nucleotides are TGTGCCAGCAGTCCCGGGACTCCTAACTACAATGAGCAGTTCTTC. It translates to CASSPGTPNYNEQFF.

The rearrangement links TRBV27 to TRBJ1-2; D is undetermined. The CDR3 length is 15 residues. V lost 0 bases, J lost 4 bases, and 12 bases lay in between. Germline V gene lookup returns CDR1 MNHEY and CDR2 SMNVEV (reference sequence). CDR3 sequence reads: CASSLSKGSPYGYTF. The CDR3 coding sequence is TGTGCCAGCAGTTTATCGAAGGGATCCCCCTATGGCTACACCTTC.